This T cell receptor beta chain emerged from a study of blood T cell repertoires in COVID-19. Across the study: Sites across the United States, Italy and Spain contributed samples from acute and convalescent COVID-19. Sources were T cells, B-cell-depleted T cells, or PBMCs; the material itself was cDNA or gDNA.

Authors' analysis steps: Amplifying reference gene primers gave estimates of nucleated cell counts. Sequencing used immunoSEQ multiplex PCR; TCRdb keeps in-frame clones, though not all of them. Clone size and the V and J calls come from that table; the DNA yielded D and trimming. The sample carries around 270,000 clones, around 80% recorded once. The germline CDR1 and CDR2 sequences are MNHEY and SVGEGT. CDR3 length: 18 amino acids. J gave up 7 bases and V 4 bases, and 21 bases lay outside the gene matches. This receptor was identified in a man in his sixties with acute or convalescent COVID-19. The chain employs TRBV6-2 or TRBV6-3 and TRBJ2-7; 8 bases align to TRBD2. Sequencing input: peripheral blood. CDR3 in DNA: TGTGCCAGCAGTTTCCACTCCGGGGGGGACGGGACTCCTACTGAGCAGTACTTC. Protein: CASSFHSGGDGTPTEQYF.